One and the same sample provided the 22 T cell receptor beta chains below, sequenced in a study of cytomegalovirus exposure and HLA in healthy donors. The PCR was carried out with 60 Vbeta primers and 13 Jbeta primers. Sequenced by immunoSEQ multiplex PCR; TCRdb stores in-frame clones only, minus some. The data contain 90,000 to 100,000 clones, about three quarters of them singletons. The sample comprised PBMCs. These receptor sequences come from a man aged 40-50 years in good health and CMV-seropositive.

The CDR3: CASSLSGGTGELFF. The CDR3 nucleotides are TGTGCCAGCAGTTTGTCAGGGGGAACCGGGGAGCTGTTTTTT. V usage is TRBV6-5 and J usage is TRBJ2-2; 7 nucleotides align to TRBD1. CDR3 length equals 14 residues. Germline V CDR1 and CDR2: MNHEY, SVGAGI. V shed 4 bases, J shed 5 bases, and the junction held 4 bases outside the gene matches.

Only a few counts were recorded for this clone. This chain connects TRBV28 to TRBJ2-7; TRBD2 might be the D (5 bases). The CDR3 is 14 residues long. Germline V lookup: CDR1 MDHEN, CDR2 SYDVKM. V was trimmed by 2 bases and J by 2 bases, leaving 10 bases between them. CDR3 nucleotides: TGTGCCAGCAGTTTAAGTGGGGAGACCTACGAGCAGTACTTC. Translating it yields CASSLSGETYEQYF.

V gene TRBV28 combines with J gene TRBJ2-7; 10 nucleotides match TRBD2. The germline gives CDR1 MDHEN, CDR2 SYDVKM. With 6 bases clipped from V and 0 bases from J, the junction kept 5 bases outside the gene matches. The CDR3 length is 15 residues. Here the CDR3 reads CASRQGLASSYEQYF. The CDR3 DNA reads as TGTGCCAGCAGACAGGGACTAGCGAGCTCCTACGAGCAGTACTTC.

This clone has a handful of counts. The chain uses TRBV6-5 and TRBJ1-6, with a weak D call TRBD1 (6 bases). V lost 6 bases, J lost 7 bases, and 16 bases lay in between. The CDR3 is made up of 15 amino acids. Germline loops: CDR1 MNHEY, CDR2 SVGAGI. CDR3 in amino acids: CASSPSTGLNSPLHF. The CDR3 DNA reads TGTGCCAGCAGCCCCTCAACAGGGTTAAATTCACCCCTCCACTTT.

V and J are TRBV7-8 and TRBJ1-3; the D is unclear. The CDR3 runs to 14 residues. CDR1 and CDR2 (germline): SGHVS, FQNEAQ. Trimming removed 6 bases at V and 2 bases at J, with 11 bases between. CDR3 in DNA: TGTGCCAGCAGGTCCAGGCAGGCTGGAAACACCATATATTTT. Protein: CASRSRQAGNTIYF.

The V and J genes are TRBV6-1 and TRBJ2-1; a possible D gene is TRBD2 (6 bases). The V end was cut by 3 bases, the J end by 1 base, with 10 bases between. Germline lookup yields CDR1 MNHNS and CDR2 SASEGT. The CDR3 has 15 residues. CDR3 sequence (DNA): TGTGCCAGCAGTGACCGGGGGAAGTCCTACAATGAGCAGTTCTTC. Its translation: CASSDRGKSYNEQFF.

The chain carries TRBV5-1 and TRBJ2-5; 7 nucleotides match TRBD2. The junction had 11 bases not matched to a gene; V was cut back by 4 bases and J by 5 bases. The CDR3 has 15 residues. CDR1 and CDR2 from the germline V gene are SGHRS and YFSETQ. CDR3 amino acids: CASSPGLVLRETQYF. The CDR3 nucleotides are TGCGCCAGCAGCCCCGGACTAGTTCTGCGGGAGACCCAGTACTTC.

This sequence joins TRBV7-8 and TRBJ2-2; 7 positions agree with TRBD1. V trimming: 6 bases; J trimming: 11 bases; junction bases outside the gene matches: 6. Germline CDR1 and CDR2: SGHVS and FQNEAQ. The CDR3 runs to 12 residues. The chain's CDR3 is CASSSTGVELFF. CDR3 DNA sequence: TGTGCCAGCAGTTCTACAGGGGTCGAGCTGTTTTTT.

The CDR3 reads CSGQLTGVGNTIYF. The CDR3 DNA follows: TGCAGCGGGCAACTGACAGGGGTTGGAAACACCATATATTTT. This rearrangement joins TRBV29-1 to TRBJ1-3, with TRBD1 matching 8 bases. With V trimmed by 7 bases and J by 3 bases, 8 bases remained unmatched. The CDR3 contains 14 residues. Germline loops: CDR1 SQVTM, CDR2 ANQGSEA.

V gene TRBV11-3 combines with J gene TRBJ2-7; TRBD2 matches at 8 bases. The germline V gene encodes CDR1 SGHNT and CDR2 YENEEA. The CDR3 consists of 18 residues. V lost 4 bases to trimming and J lost 3 bases; unmatched junction nucleotides: 17. CDR3 sequence: CASSSTCGRRNTLYEQYF. For the CDR3, the DNA is TGTGCCAGCAGCTCAACTTGCGGGAGGCGCAACACACTCTACGAGCAGTACTTC.

This clone has just one count. The genes are TRBV5-1 and TRBJ2-1, with D maybe TRBD1 (6 bases). This CDR3 is built from 14 residues. V lost 3 bases to trimming and J lost 8 bases, with 15 bases between them. CDR1 SGHRS and CDR2 YFSETQ come from the germline V gene. In nucleotides, the CDR3 is TGCGCCAGCAGCTGGCAGGGGAAATCGGATGAGCAGTTCTTC. It translates to CASSWQGKSDEQFF.

The V gene is TRBV9, the J gene TRBJ2-3, with D perhaps matching TRBD2 (5 bases). Germline lookup yields CDR1 SGDLS and CDR2 YYNGEE. The CDR3 contains 15 residues. V lost 2 bases and J 1 base, leaving 11 bases between the germline ends. CDR3 loop: CASSVSGVRTDTQYF. The CDR3 bases are TGTGCCAGCAGCGTCTCCGGGGTACGCACAGATACGCAGTATTTT.

The table lists this clone with a few counts. CDR3 sequence (DNA): TGTGCCAGCAGCTCCGGGACAGCGGCAACTAATGAAAAACTGTTTTTT. Its translation is CASSSGTAATNEKLFF. This chain links TRBV5-8 with TRBJ1-4; 7 positions match TRBD1. Germline V lookup: CDR1 SGHTS, CDR2 YDEGEE. Losses at the gene ends were 3 bases for V and 0 bases for J; bases not matched to a gene: 5. This CDR3 is built from 16 residues.

The V call is TRBV7-8, the J call TRBJ2-1; TRBD2 is a possible D gene (6 bases). The germline V gene encodes CDR1 SGHVS and CDR2 FQNEAQ. CDR3 length equals 12 residues. Trimming stripped 4 bases from V and 8 bases from J, with 9 bases between. The CDR3 here is CASSSGTYEQFF. The CDR3, as DNA: TGTGCCAGCAGCTCCGGGACTTATGAGCAGTTCTTC.

This chain connects TRBV6-4 to TRBJ2-2, with D hard to call. The CDR3 spans 15 residues. Germline loops: CDR1 MRHNA, CDR2 SNTAGT. V was shortened by 3 bases and J by 1 base, with 9 bases between the two germline ends. The CDR3 coding sequence is TGTGCCAGCAGTGAGAATATAGAGAACACCGGGGAGCTGTTTTTT. This gives the protein CASSENIENTGELFF.

The rearrangement uses TRBV7-2 and TRBJ2-1; 9 nucleotides align to TRBD2. The ends lost 3 bases at V and 6 bases at J; junction bases unmatched: 9. Germline V gene data show CDR1 as SGHTA and CDR2 as FQGNSA. CDR3 length: 16 residues. CDR3 region: CASSFGGGRAPNEQFF. In DNA form, the CDR3 reads TGTGCCAGCAGCTTTGGGGGCGGGAGGGCCCCCAATGAGCAGTTCTTC.

The V gene is TRBV25-1, the J gene TRBJ1-1; perhaps TRBD1 as D (6 bases). Germline lookup yields CDR1 MGHDK and CDR2 SYGVNS. The V and J ends lost 4 bases and 1 base respectively, with 7 bases between them. The CDR3 is 13 residues long. CDR3 in DNA: TGTGCCAGCAGTGGGACAGCGAACACTGAAGCTTTCTTT. This gives the protein CASSGTANTEAFF.

The gene calls are TRBV19 and TRBJ1-4, with 8 bases aligning to TRBD1. Germline trimming cut 3 bases from V and 1 base from J; bases unmatched to any gene: 1. This CDR3 spans 15 amino acids. From germline, CDR1 is LNHDA and CDR2 SQIVND (reference sequence). This CDR3 is CASSIGQGTNEKLFF. For the CDR3, the DNA is TGTGCCAGTAGTATTGGACAGGGAACTAATGAAAAACTGTTTTTT.

The CDR3 sequence: CASSLGQDNSPLHF. The CDR3 coding sequence is TGTGCCAGCAGCTTAGGACAGGACAATTCACCCCTCCACTTT. This chain joins TRBV7-8 and TRBJ1-6; tentative D call: TRBD1 (6 bases). Deletions cut 1 base from V and 7 bases from J, with 8 bases between. This CDR3 has 14 residues. Germline CDR1 SGHVS, CDR2 FQNEAQ.

This clone was found once. The rearrangement uses TRBV18 and TRBJ2-7; 7 positions agree with TRBD1. Unmatched junction bases numbered 4, after V lost 3 bases and J lost 2 bases. Germline CDR1 and CDR2: KGHSH and LQKENI. CDR3 length: 14 residues. CDR3 in amino acids: CASSPRDSAYEQYF. As DNA, the CDR3 is TGTGCCAGCTCACCGAGGGACAGCGCCTACGAGCAGTACTTC.

V is TRBV4-3 and J is TRBJ2-6; maybe TRBD2 (6 bases). The CDR3 is made up of 17 amino acids. Germline V gene sequence: CDR1 LGHNA, CDR2 YSLEER. V lost 1 base and J lost 4, with 14 bases in between. CDR3 region: CASSQVFTGSGANVLTF. The CDR3 DNA sequence: TGCGCCAGCAGCCAAGTATTTACCGGGAGCGGGGCCAACGTCCTGACTTTC.

The table lists this clone with a few counts. V is TRBV6-1 and J is TRBJ1-4; 8 bases are a match to TRBD1. Germline V gene sequence: CDR1 MNHNS, CDR2 SASEGT. The CDR3 extends over 15 amino acids. The J segment lost 1 base and the V segment lost 6 bases, leaving 4 bases of the junction unmatched. DNA of the CDR3: TGTGCCAGCAGACCGACAGGGGTAACTAATGAAAAACTGTTTTTT. Protein product: CASRPTGVTNEKLFF.